This is a list of T cell receptor beta chains from one sample in a study of OX40 agonist ivuxolimab in advanced cancers. Repertoires were generated with immunoSEQ multiplex PCR, while TCRdb's copy carries only in-frame clones and drops some. The sample shows 94,000 or so clones, under 90% of them seen only once. The sample consisted of CD4+ or CD8+ T cells sorted from blood, taken in a trial of the OX40 agonist ivuxolimab. The source of these receptors is an adult with an advanced solid tumor such as melanoma, head and neck, liver or kidney cancer. CDR3s include the opening cysteine and the closing phenylalanine or tryptophan. The order of the fields is V gene, D gene, clone size, J gene, CDR3 DNA, CDR3 protein. A D gene is named only where the DNA matches it firmly. Some rows mark clone size as missing; the rest say once, few, many or name a class of expanded clone.

>TRBV2|-|-|TRBJ1-5
TGTGCCAGCAGGGGGTGGGACAATCAGCCCCAGCATTTT
CASRGWDNQPQHF
>TRBV11-2|TRBD2|-|TRBJ2-2
TGTGCCAGCAGCTTAGGACTAGCGGGAGACACCGGGGAGCTGTTTTTT
CASSLGLAGDTGELFF
>TRBV19|-|-|TRBJ1-3
TGTGCCAGTAGCAAGGCCGCGGGCGAAAACACCATATATTTT
CASSKAAGENTIYF
>TRBV12-5|TRBD2|-|TRBJ2-1
TGTGCTAGTGGTTTGTCGATTCTAGCGGGAGGGTCCCCACGACGATACAATGAGCAGTTCTTC
CASGLSILAGGSPRRYNEQFF
>TRBV6-5|TRBD1|-|TRBJ1-1
TGTGCCAGCAGTAAAAACAGGGGGTCCACTGAAGCTTTCTTT
CASSKNRGSTEAFF
>TRBV19|-|-|TRBJ2-7
TGTGCCAGTAGTTGGACACCTAGGAGCTCCTACGAGCAGTACTTC
CASSWTPRSSYEQYF
>TRBV5-4|-|-|TRBJ1-2
TGTGCCAGCGGGAAAAAACAGGAAAGTGGCTACACCTTC
CASGKKQESGYTF
>TRBV4-1|TRBD2|-|TRBJ2-2
TGCGCCAGCAGCCCTTATGCCGGTCCTAGGAGCGGGAGTCGCACCGGGGAGCTGTTTTTT
CASSPYAGPRSGSRTGELFF
>TRBV2|-|once|TRBJ1-1
TGTGCCAGCAGTGTGCAGACGAACACTGAAGCTTTCTTT
CASSVQTNTEAFF
>TRBV19|TRBD1|once|TRBJ2-7
TGTGCCAGTAGTATAGCCGAGACAGGGATCAACGAGCAGTACTTC
CASSIAETGINEQYF
>TRBV19|TRBD1|-|TRBJ2-2
TGTGCCAGTAGTATGGGACAGCTCACCGGGGAGCTGTTTTTT
CASSMGQLTGELFF
>TRBV6-5|-|-|TRBJ1-5
TGTGCCAGCAGTTCTTCTTATAGCAATCAGCCCCAGCATTTT
CASSSSYSNQPQHF
>TRBV6-1|-|-|TRBJ2-7
TGTGCCAGCAGTGAAGCGGGACTCCGCCACGAGCAGTACTTC
CASSEAGLRHEQYF
>TRBV18|-|once|TRBJ2-5
TGTGCCAGCTCACGGACCCGACAGAACCAAGAGACCCAGTACTTC
CASSRTRQNQETQYF
>TRBV30|-|-|TRBJ1-1
TGTGCCTGGAGTGTATGGAGTGGGCAGGGAGGGGACACTGAAGCTTTCTTT
CAWSVWSGQGGDTEAFF
>TRBV4-1|-|-|TRBJ2-3
TGCGCCAGCAGCGATCCGGGGGCGGATACGCAGTATTTT
CASSDPGADTQYF
>TRBV19|-|-|TRBJ1-1
TGTGCCAGTAGTCCCCAAGGTCGCACTGAAGCTTTCTTT
CASSPQGRTEAFF
>TRBV18|TRBD1|-|TRBJ1-1
TGTGCCAGCTCACGGGAACAGGGGAGGAACACTGAAGCTTTCTTT
CASSREQGRNTEAFF
>TRBV5-8|-|-|TRBJ1-6
TGTGCCAGCAGCTTGATTCAGCCTAATTCACCCCTCCACTTT
CASSLIQPNSPLHF